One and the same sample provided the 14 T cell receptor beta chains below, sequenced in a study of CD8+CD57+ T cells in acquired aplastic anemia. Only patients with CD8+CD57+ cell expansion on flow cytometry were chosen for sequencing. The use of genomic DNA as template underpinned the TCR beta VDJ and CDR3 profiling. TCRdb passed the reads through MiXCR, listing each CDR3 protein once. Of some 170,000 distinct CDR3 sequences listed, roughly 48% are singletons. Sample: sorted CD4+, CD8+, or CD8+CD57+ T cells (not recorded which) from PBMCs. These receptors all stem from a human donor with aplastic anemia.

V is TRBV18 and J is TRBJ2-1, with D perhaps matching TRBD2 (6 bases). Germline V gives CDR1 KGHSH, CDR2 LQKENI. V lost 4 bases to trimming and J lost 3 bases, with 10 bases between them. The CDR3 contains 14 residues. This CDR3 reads CASSLPGLYNEQFF. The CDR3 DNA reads TGTGCCAGCTCACTTCCGGGACTCTACAATGAGCAGTTCTTC. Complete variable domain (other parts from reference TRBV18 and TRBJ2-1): NAGVMQNPRHLVRRRGQEARLRCSPMKGHSHVYWYRQLPEEGLKFMVYLQKENIIDESGMPKERFSAEFPKEGPSILRIQQVVRGDSAAYFCASSLPGLYNEQFFGPGTRLTVL.

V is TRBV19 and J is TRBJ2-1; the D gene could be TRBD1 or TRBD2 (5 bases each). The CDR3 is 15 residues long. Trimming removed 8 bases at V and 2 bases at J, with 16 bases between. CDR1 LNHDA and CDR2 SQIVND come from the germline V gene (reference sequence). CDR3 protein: CASGEGLGAYNEQFF. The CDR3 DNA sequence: TGTGCCAGTGGTGAGGGGTTGGGCGCCTACAATGAGCAGTTCTTC.

The CDR3 nucleotides read TGCGCCAGCAGCCAAGGTCCCGGGTCAGACACCGGGGAGCTGTTTTTT. Its translation: CASSQGPGSDTGELFF. The V and J genes are TRBV4-1 and TRBJ2-2, with D uncertain. This CDR3 region has 16 residues. Germline-derived CDR1 and CDR2 are MGHRA and YSYEKL. V was trimmed by 1 base and J by 3 bases, leaving 12 bases between them.

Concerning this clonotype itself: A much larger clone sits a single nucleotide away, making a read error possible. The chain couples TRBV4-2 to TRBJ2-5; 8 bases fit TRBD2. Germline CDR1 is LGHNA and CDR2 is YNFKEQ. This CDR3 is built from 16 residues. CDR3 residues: CASSQELRGAGETRYF. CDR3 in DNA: TGTGCCAGCAGCCAAGAATTGCGGGGGGCGGGAGAGACCCGGTACTTC.

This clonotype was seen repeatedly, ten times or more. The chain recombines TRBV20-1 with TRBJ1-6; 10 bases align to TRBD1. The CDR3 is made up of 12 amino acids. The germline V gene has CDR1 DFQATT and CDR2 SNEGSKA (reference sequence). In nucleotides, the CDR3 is TGCAGCGCTCACGACAGGGGGCAGCCCCTCCACTTT. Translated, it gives CSAHDRGQPLHF.

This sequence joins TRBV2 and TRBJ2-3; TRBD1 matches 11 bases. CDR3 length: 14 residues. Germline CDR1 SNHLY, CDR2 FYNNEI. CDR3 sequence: CAADPGQGDGTQYF. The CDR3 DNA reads TGTGCTGCCGATCCGGGACAGGGGGACGGTACGCAGTATTTT.

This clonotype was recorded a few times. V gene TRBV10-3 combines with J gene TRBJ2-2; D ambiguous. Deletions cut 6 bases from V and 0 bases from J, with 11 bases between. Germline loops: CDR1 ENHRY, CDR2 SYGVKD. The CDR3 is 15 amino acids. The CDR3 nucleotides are TGTGCCATCAGCGGCGCCACAACGAACACCGGGGAGCTGTTTTTT. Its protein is CAISGATTNTGELFF.

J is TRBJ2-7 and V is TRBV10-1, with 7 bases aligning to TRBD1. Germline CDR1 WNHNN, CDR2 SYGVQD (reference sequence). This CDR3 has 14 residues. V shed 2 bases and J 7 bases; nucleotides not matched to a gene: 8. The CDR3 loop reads CASSEPTGCREQYF. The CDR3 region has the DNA TGCGCCAGCAGTGAGCCGACAGGGTGTAGGGAGCAGTACTTC.

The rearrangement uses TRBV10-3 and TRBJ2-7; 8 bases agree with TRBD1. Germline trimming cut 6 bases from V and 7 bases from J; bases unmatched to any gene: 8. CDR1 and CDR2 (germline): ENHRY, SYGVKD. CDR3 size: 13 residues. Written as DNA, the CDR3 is TGTGCCATCAGCTCGGACAGGGCGGGTGAGCAGTACTTC. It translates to CAISSDRAGEQYF.

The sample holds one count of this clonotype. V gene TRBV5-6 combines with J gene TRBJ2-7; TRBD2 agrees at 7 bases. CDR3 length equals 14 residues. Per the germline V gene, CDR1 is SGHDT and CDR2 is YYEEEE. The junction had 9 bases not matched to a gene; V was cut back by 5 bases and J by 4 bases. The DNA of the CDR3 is TGTGCCAGCAGAAAACAGCCGGGGGGATACGAGCAGTACTTC. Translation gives CASRKQPGGYEQYF.

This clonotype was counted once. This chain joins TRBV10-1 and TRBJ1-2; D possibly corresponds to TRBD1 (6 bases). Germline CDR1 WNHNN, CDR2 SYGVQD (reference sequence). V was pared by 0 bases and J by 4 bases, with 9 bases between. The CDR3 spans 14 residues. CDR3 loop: CASSESGTPYGYTF. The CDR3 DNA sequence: TGCGCCAGCAGTGAGTCCGGGACACCCTATGGCTACACCTTC.

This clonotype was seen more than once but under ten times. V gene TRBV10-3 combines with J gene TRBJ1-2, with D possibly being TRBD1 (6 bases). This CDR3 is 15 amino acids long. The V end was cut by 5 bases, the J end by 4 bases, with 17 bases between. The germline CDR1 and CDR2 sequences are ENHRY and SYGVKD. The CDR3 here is CAISSGAGGRYGYTF. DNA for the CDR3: TGTGCCATCAGTTCTGGCGCGGGGGGGCGCTATGGCTACACCTTC.

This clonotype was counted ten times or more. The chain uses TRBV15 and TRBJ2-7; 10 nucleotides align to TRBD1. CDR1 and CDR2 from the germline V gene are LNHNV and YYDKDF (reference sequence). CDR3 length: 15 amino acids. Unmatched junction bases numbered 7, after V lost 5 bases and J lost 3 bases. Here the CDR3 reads CATSRGTGDNYEQYF. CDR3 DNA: TGTGCCACCAGCCGTGGGACAGGGGATAACTACGAGCAGTACTTC.

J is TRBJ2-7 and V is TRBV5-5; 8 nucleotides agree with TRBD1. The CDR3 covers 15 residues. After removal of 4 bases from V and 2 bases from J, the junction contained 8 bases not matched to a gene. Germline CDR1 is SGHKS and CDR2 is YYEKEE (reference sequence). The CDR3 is CASSPGTGGTYEQYF. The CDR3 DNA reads TGTGCCAGCAGCCCCGGGACAGGAGGAACCTACGAGCAGTACTTC.